This section outlines one TCR beta chain sequence together with its context. Its antigen is currently unknown. This record comes from a study of T cell repertoires in cytomegalovirus infection. Study summary: In public TCR beta signatures, there were indications of both CMV infection and matching HLA type.

TCRdb reprocessed the reads via MiXCR and lists one record per CDR3 protein. The sample lists roughly 570,000 distinct CDR3 sequences; around 40% were seen once. Study conclusions and caveats: Adding up the frequency of public TCR beta families identified people who carried CMV plus the relevant HLA. In two of eight donors, the top clonotype was HLA-C-restricted CMV-specific.

V was pared by 1 base and J by 4 bases, with 10 bases between. Germline CDR1 and CDR2: SGHAT and FQNNGV. This CDR3 spans 15 amino acids. The receptor was derived from a human donor in good health (CMV status not recorded). Some clones in this sample may be carry-over from other donors' samples. This specimen consisted of cultured PBMCs, obtained from culture after CMV antigen stimulation. The chain employs TRBV11-2 and TRBJ2-2, with D perhaps matching TRBD1 (5 bases). This CDR3 is CASSLVRQTTGELFF. The CDR3 DNA sequence: TGTGCCAGCAGCTTAGTCCGACAGACCACCGGGGAGCTGTTTTTT.